The T cell receptor beta chain under discussion was sequenced for a study of OX40 agonist ivuxolimab in advanced cancers. As for the study in general: Past anti-PD-1, anti-PD-L1 or anti-CTLA-4 therapy was accepted, and 40% to 45% had received some. Findings of the study overall: Certain nonresponders additionally had low normalized T-cell clonal expansion. On average, CD8+ T cells had more expanded clones than CD4+. Clonal expansion was seen in CD4+ and CD8+ blood T cells by week 6 at 0.1 to 3.0 mg/kg.

The germline V and J ends were trimmed by 1 base and 5 bases, with 14 bases remaining between them. CDR1 is MGHRA, CDR2 YSYEKL, per germline. The CDR3 is made up of 16 amino acids. Only in-frame clones appear in the TCRdb table, and some are missing; sequencing was by immunoSEQ multiplex PCR. This table holds 15,000 to 20,000 clones, 74% found once. A few counts support this clone. Its antigen is not known. The receptor was isolated from an adult with an advanced solid tumor such as melanoma, head and neck, liver or kidney cancer. The starting material was CD4+ or CD8+ T cells sorted from blood, obtained in a trial of the OX40 agonist ivuxolimab. The chain combines TRBV4-1 with TRBJ2-2; TRBD1 is a possible D gene (6 bases). CDR3 coding DNA: TGCGCCAGCAGCCAAGGAGGGCAGGGGTGGACCGGGGAGCTGTTTTTT. Residues: CASSQGGQGWTGELFF.